This T cell receptor (beta chain) was profiled in a study of human CD8 memory T cell subsets (dated by TCRdb to 2020 to 2022). For the wider study: To assess clonal relationships, the TCRbeta repertoires of stem-like (TSTEM), progenitor exhausted-like (TPEX) and effector memory CD8+ T cell subsets were compared. Six donors each provided TSTEM, TPEX and effector memory subsets, and TCRbeta repertoires were obtained from all six. Study-wide conclusions, independent of this receptor: Similarly high normalized Shannon-Wiener diversity was shown by TSTEM and TPEX subsets, whereas comparatively lower diversity was seen in effector memory subsets. Based on Chao1 estimates, TSTEM subsets appeared to have greater repertoire diversity than TPEX subsets, which could potentially reflect a broader range of specificities. Although both stem-like subsets shared clonotypes with effector memory cells, the overlap between TSTEM and TPEX repertoires was minimal, suggesting distinct antigen spectra for the TSTEM and TPEX subsets. Only TCRbeta chains were sequenced, and repertoire comparisons rested on more than five donors tested with paired t-tests and Bonferroni correction.

Early differentiated memory cells that were CCR7+ PD-1+ TIGIT+ and had dysfunctional, exhausted-like traits were classified as progenitor exhausted-like memory CD8+ T cells (TPEX). Peripheral blood mononuclear cells were isolated from healthy donor buffy coats by density gradient separation. The study enriched total CD8+ T cells through negative magnetic separation using EasySep or MojoSort CD8+ T cell isolation kits. An RNeasy Mini Kit was used to extract total RNA from duplicate vials of roughly 150,000 sorted CD8+ T cells per subset. The PBMCs were used fresh or after being cryopreserved in fetal bovine serum with approximately 9.6% DMSO. CD8+ T cell subsets were sorted to purity by fluorescence-activated cell sorting on a FACSAria III. On this clonotype itself: Its antigen is not yet known.

In the germline V gene, CDR1 corresponds to SQVTM and CDR2 to ANQGSEA. The CDR3 measures 12 amino acids from cysteine to phenylalanine. No DNA appears here. The sample was run on a NextSeq 550. A Human TCR Profiling Kit was used to prepare UMI-labeled 5' RACE TCRbeta libraries. The same number of PCR cycles was used to prepare all TCRbeta libraries in parallel. Per the source publication's procedure: Each TCRbeta library contained between about 3,000 and 18,000 functional CDR3beta clonotypes. MIGEC 1.2.9 was used for UMI extraction and consensus assembly, with a minimum of three reads required per UMI. MiXCR 3.0.3 was used to extract in-frame CDR3beta repertoires. Diversity metrics were computed in VDJtools 1.2.1 after downsampling each sample to 42,000 randomly selected UMIs. Repertoire overlap metrics D, R and F2 were calculated in VDJtools for the top 3,000 clones of each sample pair. Based on TCRdb reprocessing of the reads, there is one entry per CDR3 protein sequence, and DNA is missing. TCRdb's processing, not the authors' own work, is the source of the V and J calls. This sample's listing comprises thousands of distinct CDR3 sequences. The ten largest clones add up to about 15% of the sample.

Sequencing used CD8+ T cells from PBMCs. This clonotype originated in a human donor in good health. Recombination linked TRBV29-1 to TRBJ2-2. The CDR3 reads CSVEKSSGELFF.